This is a list of T cell receptor beta chains from one sample in a study of beta chain features in type 1 diabetes. Produced via immunoSEQ multiplex PCR; TCRdb's table is partial and in-frame only. Here the sample spans over 300,000 clones, approximately 8.2% being singletons. The sequenced sample was central memory CD4+ T cells from blood. The receptors shown here come from a woman aged 18-35 years in good health. Both conserved end residues are part of each CDR3. Fields, in order: CDR3 protein, CDR3 DNA, clone size, J gene, D gene, V gene. A D gene is named only where the DNA matches it firmly. Expanded clones get a size class; other rows say once, few or many, or leave the size out.

CDR3: CASSLRRDEQFF
DNA: TGTGCCAGCAGCTTGAGGAGGGATGAGCAGTTCTTC
size: NA
J: TRBJ2-1
D: NA
V: TRBV4-2

CDR3: CAISGTGTENSPLHF
DNA: TGTGCCATCAGTGGAACCGGGACAGAAAATTCACCCCTCCACTTT
size: few
J: TRBJ1-6
D: TRBD1
V: TRBV10-3

CDR3: CASRQFGTYEQYF
DNA: TGTGCCAGCAGGCAATTCGGGACCTACGAGCAGTACTTC
size: NA
J: TRBJ2-7
D: NA
V: TRBV6-5

CDR3: CASSFPLNTEAFF
DNA: TGTGCCAGCAGTTTCCCCTTGAACACTGAAGCTTTCTTT
size: many
J: TRBJ1-1
D: NA
V: TRBV28

CDR3: CASRTSGTDTQYF
DNA: TGTGCCAGCCGGACTAGCGGAACAGATACGCAGTATTTT
size: NA
J: TRBJ2-3
D: TRBD2
V: TRBV19

CDR3: CASSPQGVSEAFF
DNA: TGTGCCAGCAGTCCACAGGGGGTATCTGAAGCTTTCTTT
size: NA
J: TRBJ1-1
D: TRBD1
V: TRBV2

CDR3: CASRPSGQDRYGYTF
DNA: TGTGCCAGCAGGCCATCGGGACAGGATCGCTATGGCTACACCTTC
size: NA
J: TRBJ1-2
D: TRBD1
V: TRBV6-6

CDR3: CASSSGQGDNEQFF
DNA: TGTGCCAGCAGCTCGGGACAGGGGGACAATGAGCAGTTCTTC
size: few
J: TRBJ2-1
D: TRBD1
V: TRBV7-3

CDR3: CASSQFGIGYNEQFF
DNA: TGTGCCAGCAGCCAATTCGGTATAGGCTACAATGAGCAGTTCTTC
size: many
J: TRBJ2-1
D: NA
V: TRBV14

CDR3: CASSLAALVGEQFF
DNA: TGTGCCAGCAGCTTAGCGGCCTTGGTGGGGGAGCAGTTCTTC
size: NA
J: TRBJ2-1
D: NA
V: TRBV7-9

CDR3: CASSLRAEQFF
DNA: TGTGCCAGCAGCCTTCGGGCTGAGCAGTTCTTC
size: NA
J: TRBJ2-1
D: NA
V: TRBV9

CDR3: CASSFRAGADTQYF
DNA: TGTGCCAGCAGTTTTAGAGCGGGGGCGGATACGCAGTATTTT
size: NA
J: TRBJ2-3
D: TRBD2
V: TRBV6-5

CDR3: CASSPLRQTGLNTEAFF
DNA: TGTGCCAGCTCACCGCTCAGGCAGACAGGGTTGAACACTGAAGCTTTCTTT
size: few
J: TRBJ1-1
D: TRBD1
V: TRBV18

CDR3: CASSPGATASSYEQYF
DNA: TGCGCCAGCAGCCCGGGGGCGACAGCTAGCTCCTACGAGCAGTACTTC
size: few
J: TRBJ2-7
D: NA
V: TRBV5-1

CDR3: CASSVDRTGRTDTQYF
DNA: TGTGCCAGCAGCGTAGATCGGACAGGACGCACAGATACGCAGTATTTT
size: few
J: TRBJ2-3
D: TRBD1
V: TRBV9

CDR3: CASSLGASLNEQFF
DNA: TGTGCCAGCAGCTTAGGGGCCAGTTTGAATGAGCAGTTCTTC
size: NA
J: TRBJ2-1
D: NA
V: TRBV7-3

CDR3: CASSLAPRTTDTQYF
DNA: TGTGCCAGCAGCTTAGCACCCAGAACGACAGATACGCAGTATTTT
size: NA
J: TRBJ2-3
D: NA
V: TRBV7-6

CDR3: CASSLSRSVGRTDTQYF
DNA: TGTGCCAGCAGCTTATCCCGATCCGTGGGACGCACAGATACGCAGTATTTT
size: few
J: TRBJ2-3
D: NA
V: TRBV7-9

CDR3: CASRPRGGPYEQYF
DNA: TGTGCCAGCAGACCCCGGGGGGGTCCCTACGAGCAGTACTTC
size: NA
J: TRBJ2-7
D: TRBD2
V: TRBV27

CDR3: CASSQGGSWTDTQYF
DNA: TGCGCCAGCAGCCAAGGAGGTAGTTGGACAGATACGCAGTATTTT
size: few
J: TRBJ2-3
D: NA
V: TRBV4-3

CDR3: CATSRGWGAIPNEKLFF
DNA: TGTGCCACCAGCAGAGGATGGGGGGCGATACCTAATGAAAAACTGTTTTTT
size: NA
J: TRBJ1-4
D: NA
V: TRBV15

CDR3: CASSNRGTNTEAFF
DNA: TGTGCCAGTAGCAATAGGGGGACGAACACTGAAGCTTTCTTT
size: NA
J: TRBJ1-1
D: NA
V: TRBV19

CDR3: CASSSVGSYEQYF
DNA: TGTGCCAGCAGCTCCGTCGGATCCTACGAGCAGTACTTC
size: many
J: TRBJ2-7
D: NA
V: TRBV7-2

CDR3: CASSGQVQETQYF
DNA: TGTGCCAGCAGTGGACAAGTTCAAGAGACCCAGTACTTC
size: few
J: TRBJ2-5
D: NA
V: TRBV2

CDR3: CASSFRLAEYTQYF
DNA: TGTGCCAGCAGCTTCCGACTAGCGGAATATACGCAGTATTTT
size: few
J: TRBJ2-3
D: TRBD2
V: TRBV7-2

CDR3: CASSFEGVNTEAFF
DNA: TGTGCCAGCAGCTTTGAGGGGGTGAACACTGAAGCTTTCTTT
size: few
J: TRBJ1-1
D: NA
V: TRBV5-6

CDR3: CASSLVPGPGYEQYF
DNA: TGTGCCAGCAGCTTAGTTCCGGGACCAGGCTACGAGCAGTACTTC
size: NA
J: TRBJ2-7
D: NA
V: TRBV7-2

CDR3: CASSLGQGWNEQFF
DNA: TGTGCCAGTAGTCTCGGGCAGGGTTGGAATGAGCAGTTCTTC
size: NA
J: TRBJ2-1
D: NA
V: TRBV19

CDR3: CASSDARAGGENTQYF
DNA: TGTGCCAGCAGTGACGCCCGAGCGGGAGGGGAGAATACGCAGTATTTT
size: few
J: TRBJ2-3
D: TRBD2
V: TRBV25-1

CDR3: CASSQQRGAYEQYF
DNA: TGTGCCAGCAGCCAACAACGGGGGGCCTACGAGCAGTACTTC
size: NA
J: TRBJ2-7
D: TRBD2
V: TRBV14